Each of the 28 T cell receptor beta chains below was sequenced from the same sample in a study of cytomegalovirus exposure and HLA in healthy donors. Primers for the PCR totalled 60 Vbeta and 13 Jbeta. Produced via immunoSEQ multiplex PCR; TCRdb's table is partial and in-frame only. The table lists 200,000 to 250,000 clones, approximately 84% of them singletons. The specimen sequenced was PBMCs. Receptor source: a woman aged 40 to 50 in good health and CMV-seronegative.

The V and J genes are TRBV7-9 and TRBJ2-5; tentative D call: TRBD1 (7 bases). There are 16 residues in the CDR3. The germline gives CDR1 SEHNR, CDR2 FQNEAQ (reference sequence). Trimming pared 5 bases from V and 0 bases from J, leaving 16 bases between. The CDR3, as DNA: TGTGCCAGCAGCCCTCGGAGGGGGCGACACCAAGAGACCCAGTACTTC. Translating gives CASSPRRGRHQETQYF. Supplemented by reference TRBV7-9 and TRBJ2-5, the full variable domain reads DTGVSQNPRHKITKRGQNVTFRCDPISEHNRLYWYRQTLGQGPEFLTYFQNEAQLEKSRLLSDRFSAERPKGSFSTLEIQRTEQGDSAMYLCASSPRRGRHQETQYFGPGTRLLVL.

The chain combines TRBV11-2 with TRBJ2-5, with D perhaps matching TRBD2 (5 bases). The germline V gene encodes CDR1 SGHAT and CDR2 FQNNGV. The CDR3 sequence is 14 residues long. Trimming stripped 5 bases from V and 5 bases from J, with 15 bases between. CDR3: CASSPDSGGETQYF. The CDR3 nucleotides are TGTGCCAGCAGCCCAGACTCAGGCGGGGAGACCCAGTACTTC.

The J gene is TRBJ1-2, the V gene TRBV28, with 9 bases aligning to TRBD1. CDR1 is MDHEN, CDR2 SYDVKM, per germline. This CDR3 is 13 amino acids long. V dropped 5 bases and J dropped 10; count of bases not matched to a gene: 8. CDR3 residues: CASSPGQGRFYTF. The CDR3 DNA follows: TGTGCCAGCAGTCCCGGACAGGGGAGGTTCTACACCTTC.

This chain joins TRBV12-5 and TRBJ2-7, with TRBD1 matching 12 bases. CDR1 and CDR2 from the germline V gene are LGHNT and FRNRAP. V lost 5 bases, J lost 5 bases, and 4 bases stayed unmatched. The length of the CDR3 is 14 residues. CDR3 in amino acids: CASGRGQGADEQYF. CDR3 nucleotide sequence: TGTGCTAGTGGTAGGGGACAGGGGGCGGACGAGCAGTACTTC.

This chain connects TRBV5-4 to TRBJ2-7; TRBD1 is a possible D gene (6 bases). Per germline, CDR1 SGHNT and CDR2 YYREEE (reference sequence). V lost 4 bases and J lost 3, with 14 bases in between. The CDR3 runs 14 residues. The CDR3 sequence: CASSAKAGDYEQYF. CDR3 nucleotides: TGTGCCAGCAGCGCTAAGGCAGGGGACTACGAGCAGTACTTC.

The chain joins TRBV6-6 to TRBJ1-2, with TRBD1 as a possible D gene (5 bases). Germline loops: CDR1 MNHNY, CDR2 SVGAGI (reference sequence). This CDR3 is 12 amino acids long. V lost 6 bases and J lost 4, with 9 bases in between. This CDR3 reads CASSLGGYGYTF. The CDR3, as DNA: TGTGCCAGCAGCCTCGGGGGCTATGGCTACACCTTC.

The rearrangement uses TRBV6-1 and TRBJ1-5, with TRBD1 as a possible D gene (5 bases). CDR1 is MNHNS and CDR2 is SASEGT in the germline V gene. V was pared by 4 bases and J by 4 bases, with 14 bases between. The CDR3 loop spans 15 amino acids. Here the CDR3 DNA reads TGTGCCAGCAGTGTATACGCGGGGGAAAATCAGCCCCAGCATTTT. Its protein product is CASSVYAGENQPQHF.

The chain uses TRBV11-2 and TRBJ2-1, with TRBD2 matching over 8 bases. This CDR3 region has 16 residues. The germline gives CDR1 SGHAT, CDR2 FQNNGV. The ends lost 3 bases at V and 3 bases at J; junction bases unmatched: 7. CDR3 nucleotides: TGTGCCAGCAGCTTCGTCGCGGGGGGCGACTACAATGAGCAGTTCTTC. Amino acid sequence: CASSFVAGGDYNEQFF.

This chain uses TRBV10-2 with TRBJ2-3; 8 bases agree with TRBD1. This CDR3 contains 15 residues. V was clipped by 4 bases and J by 4 bases; unmatched bases: 7. Germline loops: CDR1 WSHSY, CDR2 SAAADI. For the CDR3, the DNA is TGCGCCAGCAGTGTCCGACAGGGGTTGGCAGATACGCAGTATTTT. It yields the protein CASSVRQGLADTQYF.

CDR3 coding DNA: TGCGCCAGCAGCCCCATTGGGGACATACAAGAGACCCAGTACTTC. This translates into CASSPIGDIQETQYF. This chain links TRBV5-1 with TRBJ2-5, with D possibly matching TRBD1 (6 bases). CDR1 SGHRS and CDR2 YFSETQ come from the germline V gene. The CDR3 extends over 15 amino acids. The ends were cut back, 4 bases at V and 2 bases at J, with 15 bases in the middle.

This sequence joins TRBV6-5 and TRBJ2-7; TRBD2 aligns across 8 bases. Trimming removed 0 bases from V and 6 bases from J; junction bases left unmatched: 7. Germline assignment: CDR1 MNHEY and CDR2 SVGAGI. The CDR3 runs 15 residues. The CDR3 loop reads CASSYSPSGLGEQYF. CDR3 nucleotide sequence: TGTGCCAGCAGTTACTCCCCCTCGGGACTAGGCGAGCAGTACTTC.

The chain combines TRBV2 with TRBJ1-5, with D maybe TRBD1 (5 bases). V lost 6 bases and J lost 4, with 10 bases in between. The germline V gene has CDR1 SNHLY and CDR2 FYNNEI. CDR3 length equals 13 residues. DNA of the CDR3: TGTGCCAGCAGCGCGGGGCTGAATCAGCCCCAGCATTTT. Translating it yields CASSAGLNQPQHF.

This clone occurred once. The junction departs from the called germline gene at one end, perhaps through a read error. The CDR3 DNA is TGTTCCAGCAGCTTGGGGGGTCCTGAAGCTTTCTTT. This sequence encodes CSSSLGGPEAFF. The rearrangement uses TRBV7-9 and TRBJ1-1, with a weak D call TRBD1 (5 bases). Germline loops: CDR1 SEHNR, CDR2 FQNEAQ (reference sequence). The CDR3 runs 12 residues.

The chain uses TRBV7-9 and TRBJ1-2; D is undetermined. Germline V gene lookup returns CDR1 SEHNR and CDR2 FQNEAQ (reference sequence). This CDR3 has 18 amino acids. V was shortened by 0 bases and J by 7 bases, with 24 bases between the two germline ends. The CDR3 nucleotides read TGTGCCAGCAGCTTAGCTCGAGGAGGGATTATGACTTTCTTTGGCTACACCTTC. Its protein is CASSLARGGIMTFFGYTF.

The chain carries TRBV30 and TRBJ2-7; D possibly corresponds to TRBD1 (6 bases). Deletions cut 3 bases from V and 0 bases from J, with 9 bases between. CDR1 GTSNPN and CDR2 SVGIG come from the germline V gene (reference sequence). The CDR3 consists of 13 residues. CDR3 in DNA: TGTGCCTGGAGGGGGGCAAACTCCTACGAGCAGTACTTC. This sequence encodes CAWRGANSYEQYF.

The V and J genes are TRBV5-1 and TRBJ1-1; D possibly corresponds to TRBD1 (5 bases). Looked up from germline, CDR1 is SGHRS and CDR2 is YFSETQ. V was cut by 0 bases and J by 6 bases, with 9 bases left in between. The CDR3 covers 13 residues. The CDR3 DNA is TGCGCCAGCAGCTTGGCCGAGACAGCTGAAGCTTTCTTT. Its translation is CASSLAETAEAFF.

This clone was counted a single time. The junction shows a germline mismatch at one end, possibly a read error. The CDR3 DNA reads as TGCGCCTCAGGGAACACTGAAGCTTTCTTT. It encodes CASGNTEAFF. This rearrangement joins TRBV25-1 to TRBJ1-1; D unresolved. The CDR3 is 10 amino acids. Germline V gene lookup returns CDR1 MGHDK and CDR2 SYGVNS.

This clone was counted once. The chain carries TRBV5-1 and TRBJ2-5, with D perhaps matching TRBD2 (6 bases). This CDR3 is built from 14 residues. The V end was cut by 5 bases, the J end by 5 bases, with 16 bases between. CDR1 is SGHRS, CDR2 YFSETQ, per germline. As DNA, the CDR3 is TGCGCCAGCAGACCGACTAGTGGCGTCGAGACCCAGTACTTC. This translates into CASRPTSGVETQYF.

V usage is TRBV5-4 and J usage is TRBJ1-3; 7 bases line up with TRBD1. This CDR3 contains 14 residues. CDR1 SGHNT and CDR2 YYREEE come from the germline V gene (reference sequence). The ends lost 1 base at V and 3 bases at J; junction bases unmatched: 1. CDR3 residues: CASSLTGDGNTIYF. In nucleotides, the CDR3 is TGTGCCAGCAGCTTGACAGGGGATGGAAACACCATATATTTT.

The J gene is TRBJ1-2, the V gene TRBV6-5; TRBD1 aligns across 9 bases. This CDR3 is 12 amino acids long. The V gene end was trimmed by 9 bases and the J gene end by 8 bases; junction bases not matched to a gene: 7. Germline assignment: CDR1 MNHEY and CDR2 SVGAGI. Here the CDR3 reads CASFTGGEGYTF. In DNA form, the CDR3 reads TGTGCCAGTTTCACAGGGGGCGAAGGCTACACCTTC.

J is TRBJ2-3 and V is TRBV30; 7 positions agree with TRBD2. The CDR3 extends over 13 amino acids. Looked up from germline, CDR1 is GTSNPN and CDR2 is SVGIG (reference sequence). V shed 5 bases and J 0 bases; nucleotides not matched to a gene: 2. The DNA of the CDR3 is TGTGCCTGGCGGGGGGTTAGCACAGATACGCAGTATTTT. It specifies CAWRGVSTDTQYF.

There are a few counts of this clone. The CDR3 bases are TGTGCCAGCAGCTTTCGCCCCCCGGGGACAGGCACAGATACGCAGTATTTT. It translates to CASSFRPPGTGTDTQYF. The chain combines TRBV5-4 with TRBJ2-3; TRBD1 matches at 7 bases. Trimming cost V 2 bases and J 1 base; bases outside gene matches: 10. Germline-derived CDR1 and CDR2 are SGHNT and YYREEE (reference sequence). The CDR3 spans 17 residues.

This chain connects TRBV5-1 to TRBJ1-1; D gene ambiguous. CDR3 length equals 14 residues. Looked up from germline, CDR1 is SGHRS and CDR2 is YFSETQ. V shed 4 bases and J shed 6 bases, with 16 bases lying between them. The chain's CDR3 is CASSQLVGSPEAFF. The CDR3 coding sequence is TGCGCCAGCAGCCAGCTCGTCGGGAGTCCTGAAGCTTTCTTT.

This chain connects TRBV7-8 to TRBJ2-7, with D unclear. Germline V gene data show CDR1 as SGHVS and CDR2 as FQNEAQ. Deletions cut 4 bases from V and 6 bases from J, with 13 bases between. This CDR3 is built from 13 residues. The CDR3 DNA reads as TGTGCCAGCAGCTCTCACGAGGATCTCGAGCAGTACTTC. Translation gives CASSSHEDLEQYF.

The sample holds one count of this clone. The chain is built from TRBV5-1 and TRBJ2-2; possibly TRBD1 for D (7 bases). The CDR3 consists of 15 residues. The germline V gene has CDR1 SGHRS and CDR2 YFSETQ. V lost 0 bases, J lost 5 bases, and 11 bases lay in between. CDR3 bases: TGCGCCAGCAGCTTGGGCCAGGGGGGAACCGGGGAGCTGTTTTTT. As protein: CASSLGQGGTGELFF.

The chain has TRBV2 and TRBJ2-3; D may be TRBD2 (5 bases). The CDR3 spans 14 residues. The germline gives CDR1 SNHLY, CDR2 FYNNEI. Trimming removed 3 bases from V and 5 bases from J, with 12 bases in between. CDR3 coding DNA: TGTGCCAGCAGTGACGGAGGATTCTTAGATACGCAGTATTTT. Its protein is CASSDGGFLDTQYF. Full variable domain (remainder filled in from reference TRBV2 and TRBJ2-3): EPEVTQTPSHQVTQMGQEVILRCVPISNHLYFYWYRQILGQKVEFLVSFYNNEISEKSEIFDDQFSVERPDGSNFTLKIRSTKLEDSAMYFCASSDGGFLDTQYFGPGTRLTVL.

The chain combines TRBV10-2 with TRBJ2-7, with 10 bases fitting TRBD1. From germline, CDR1 is WSHSY and CDR2 SAAADI. The ends lost 6 bases at V and 3 bases at J; junction bases unmatched: 5. This CDR3 comprises 14 residues. CDR3 sequence: CASRMGQGNYEQYF. The CDR3 DNA sequence: TGCGCCAGCAGGATGGGACAGGGGAACTACGAGCAGTACTTC.

The chain recombines TRBV9 with TRBJ1-1, with D maybe TRBD1 (6 bases). CDR3 length: 14 residues. V was pared by 0 bases and J by 7 bases, with 13 bases between. Germline lookup yields CDR1 SGDLS and CDR2 YYNGEE. The CDR3 sequence: CASSVAGDTREAFF. In DNA form, the CDR3 reads TGTGCCAGCAGCGTAGCTGGGGACACCCGTGAAGCTTTCTTT.